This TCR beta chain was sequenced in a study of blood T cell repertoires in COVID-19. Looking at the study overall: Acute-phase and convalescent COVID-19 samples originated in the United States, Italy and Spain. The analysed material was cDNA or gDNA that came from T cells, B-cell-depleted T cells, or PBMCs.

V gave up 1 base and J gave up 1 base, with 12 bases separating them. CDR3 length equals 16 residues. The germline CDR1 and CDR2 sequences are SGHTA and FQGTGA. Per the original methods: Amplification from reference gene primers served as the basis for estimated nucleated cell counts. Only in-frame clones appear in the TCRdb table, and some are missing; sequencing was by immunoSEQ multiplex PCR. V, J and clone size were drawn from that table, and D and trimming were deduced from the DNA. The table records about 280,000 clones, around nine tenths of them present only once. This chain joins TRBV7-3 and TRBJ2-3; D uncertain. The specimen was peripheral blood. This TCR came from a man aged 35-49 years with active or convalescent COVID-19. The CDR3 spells CASSLNPNTGTDTQYF. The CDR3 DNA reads TGTGCCAGCAGCTTAAATCCCAACACCGGCACAGATACGCAGTATTTT.